The clone carrying this T cell receptor (beta chain) was detected once. This entry comes from a study of sequential checkpoint blockade in melanoma. As for the study in general: Both treatment sequences were followed by maintenance nivolumab.

Noted treatment: randomized to nivolumab then ipilimumab (arm A) or the reverse (arm B). Germline V gene sequence: CDR1 GTSNPN, CDR2 SVGIG (reference sequence). The CDR3 spans 15 residues. Between the trimmed V and J ends, which lost 0 bases and 4 bases, there was a span of 13 bases. Only in-frame clones appear in the TCRdb table, and some are missing; sequencing was by immunoSEQ multiplex PCR. The sample includes 15,000 to 20,000 clones, 85% to 95% of them seen just once. This receptor was obtained from a human donor with melanoma. The sequenced sample was CD8+ T cells sorted from blood (inferred from file names), obtained from a patient given nivolumab and ipilimumab in sequence. The rearrangement uses TRBV30 and TRBJ2-1; D unclear. CDR3 region: CAWSVIVGGYNEQFF. DNA for the CDR3: TGTGCCTGGAGTGTAATAGTAGGCGGTTACAATGAGCAGTTCTTC.